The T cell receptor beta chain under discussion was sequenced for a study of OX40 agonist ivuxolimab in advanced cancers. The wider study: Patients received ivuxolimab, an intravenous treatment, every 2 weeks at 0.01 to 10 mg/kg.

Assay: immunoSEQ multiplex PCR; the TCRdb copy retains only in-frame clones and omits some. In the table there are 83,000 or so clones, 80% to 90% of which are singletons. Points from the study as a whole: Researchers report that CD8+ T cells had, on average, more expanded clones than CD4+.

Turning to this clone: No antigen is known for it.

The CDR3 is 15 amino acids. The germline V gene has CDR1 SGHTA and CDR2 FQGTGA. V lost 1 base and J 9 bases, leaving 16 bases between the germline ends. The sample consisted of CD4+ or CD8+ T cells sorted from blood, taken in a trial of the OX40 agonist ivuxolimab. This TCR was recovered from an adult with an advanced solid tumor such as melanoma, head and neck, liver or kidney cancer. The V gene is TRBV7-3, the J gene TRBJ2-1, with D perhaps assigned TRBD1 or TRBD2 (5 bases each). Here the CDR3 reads CASSLRAQGVTEQFF. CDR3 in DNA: TGTGCCAGCAGCTTAAGGGCGCAGGGAGTCACTGAGCAGTTCTTC.